This T cell receptor (beta chain) was retrieved from a study of blood T cell repertoires in COVID-19. Overall study: Some COVID-19 samples were acute and others convalescent; all came from the United States, Italy and Spain.

Clinical history reported by participants formed the basis on which cohorts were assigned. Cohort 3 recovered donors had two negative PCRs, clearance, or symptom resolution. Germline V gene lookup returns CDR1 MGHDK and CDR2 SYGVNS. The CDR3 totals 16 residues. Losses at the gene ends were 4 bases for V and 5 bases for J; bases not matched to a gene: 8. Under the authors' procedure: Estimates of nucleated cell counts were drawn from the amplification of reference gene primers. The method was immunoSEQ multiplex PCR; TCRdb's version includes in-frame clones alone and lacks a portion of them. That table is the source of V, J and clone size, and D and trimming were worked out from the DNA. The table records 300,000 to 400,000 clones, around 91% of them present only once.

The genes are TRBV25-1 and TRBJ2-2, with 9 positions matching TRBD1. Material for sequencing was PBMCs or T cells enriched from blood (not recorded which). The TCR sequence derives from a young man who had recovered from COVID-19. The CDR3 nucleotides are TGTGCCAGCAGTGCTCCTGGACAGGGGAAAACCGGGGAGCTGTTTTTT. Encoded protein: CASSAPGQGKTGELFF.